This is a list of T cell receptor beta chains from one sample in a study of blood T cell repertoires in COVID-19. Generated by immunoSEQ multiplex PCR, the TCRdb table keeps only in-frame clones and is missing some. This table has some 120,000 clones, 75% to 80% appearing once. The source material was peripheral blood. Every receptor here comes from a human donor in a cohort sampled during active COVID-19. The CDR3 runs from the conserved cysteine through the conserved F or W. The D gene is left open where the match is weak. Expanded clones are given a class, and other clones once, few, many or no size at all.

v_gene	d_gene	abundance	j_gene	CDR3nt	CDR3aa
TRBV6-6	-	-	TRBJ2-7	TGTGCCAGCACCCCCCCTTGGGGGGAAAACGAGCAGTACTTC	CASTPPWGENEQYF
TRBV30	-	-	TRBJ2-7	TGTGCCTGGAGTGTACAGGGTCACAAAACCTACGAGCAGTACTTC	CAWSVQGHKTYEQYF
TRBV28	TRBD1	-	TRBJ1-1	TGTGCCAGCAGCAGGGACAGCCGAGAAGCTTTCTTT	CASSRDSREAFF
TRBV7-9	-	-	TRBJ1-2	TGTGCCAGCAGCTTAGTTGAGGGTAGGAGTGGCTACACCTTC	CASSLVEGRSGYTF
TRBV27	TRBD2	-	TRBJ2-7	TGTGCCAGCAGCCCCGGACTAGCGGGAGGTCTGTACTTC	CASSPGLAGGLYF
TRBV19	TRBD2	-	TRBJ2-7	TGTGCCAGTAGACCTAGCGGGAGGAAGAGTAACGAGCAGTACTTC	CASRPSGRKSNEQYF
TRBV9	-	-	TRBJ2-1	TGTGCCAGCAGCGTGGTTGACTATGAGCAGTTCTTC	CASSVVDYEQFF
TRBV10-2	-	-	TRBJ2-7	TGCGCCAGCAGTGAAACGGTCTCCTACGAGCAGTACTTC	CASSETVSYEQYF
TRBV7-8	-	-	TRBJ2-1	TGTGCCAGCACCAAGGGGGGGAATGAGCAGTTCTTC	CASTKGGNEQFF
TRBV9	-	-	TRBJ2-5	TGTGCCAGCAGCGTAGTAGCTGGGGGGGAGACCCAGTACTTC	CASSVVAGGETQYF
TRBV6-5	TRBD1	-	TRBJ2-7	TGTGCCAGCATCCAGGGGGCGCTTAGGTACGAGCAGTACTTC	CASIQGALRYEQYF
TRBV15	TRBD1	-	TRBJ2-7	TGTGCCACCAGCAAGGACAGGCCCTACGAGCAGTACTTC	CATSKDRPYEQYF
TRBV19	-	-	TRBJ1-1	TGTGCCAGTAGTATATCCGAAACTGGGAACACTGAAGCTTTCTTT	CASSISETGNTEAFF
TRBV7-2	TRBD2	-	TRBJ2-7	TGTGCCAGCAGCCCTCTAGCGGGGGGGCCGGGTGAGCAGTACTTC	CASSPLAGGPGEQYF
TRBV27	-	-	TRBJ2-1	TGTGCCAGCAGTTTCGGGAGTGAGCAGTTCTTC	CASSFGSEQFF
TRBV4-2	-	-	TRBJ1-2	TGTGCCAGCAGCCAAGACCGAGGGTTAGGGAACTATGGCTACACCTTC	CASSQDRGLGNYGYTF
TRBV2	TRBD1	-	TRBJ1-2	TGTGCCAGCACCGGGGACAGGAAAAACTATGGCTACACCTTC	CASTGDRKNYGYTF
TRBV18	-	-	TRBJ2-1	TGTGCCAGCTCACTAGGAGGGGTAAATGAGCAGTTCTTC	CASSLGGVNEQFF
TRBV27	TRBD1	few	TRBJ1-5	TGTGCCAGCAGTTTGACAGGGGCCTTCTATAGCAATCAGCCCCAGCATTTT	CASSLTGAFYSNQPQHF
TRBV6-1	-	-	TRBJ1-4	TGTGCCAGCAGTGAAGTCGGGATTGCGAATGAAAAACTGTTTTTT	CASSEVGIANEKLFF
TRBV5-8	TRBD1	-	TRBJ1-3	TGTGCCAGCATCCATCGGACAGGAAACTCTGGAAACACCATATATTTT	CASIHRTGNSGNTIYF
TRBV10-3	-	-	TRBJ1-1	TGTGCCATCAGGAAAGGGCGGGGAACTGAAGCTTTCTTT	CAIRKGRGTEAFF
TRBV7-8	-	-	TRBJ2-7	TGTGCCAGCAGCTCAGAGGGGGTCTACCCTGGGGAGCAGTACTTC	CASSSEGVYPGEQYF
TRBV7-8	TRBD1	-	TRBJ1-3	TGTGCCAGCAGCTTATCGGGACAGCTAGTATCGCTCTCTGGAAACACCATATATTTT	CASSLSGQLVSLSGNTIYF
TRBV7-6	TRBD2	-	TRBJ2-3	TGTGCCAGCAGCTTAATGCCGGGGGGGAGCACAGATACGCAGTATTTT	CASSLMPGGSTDTQYF